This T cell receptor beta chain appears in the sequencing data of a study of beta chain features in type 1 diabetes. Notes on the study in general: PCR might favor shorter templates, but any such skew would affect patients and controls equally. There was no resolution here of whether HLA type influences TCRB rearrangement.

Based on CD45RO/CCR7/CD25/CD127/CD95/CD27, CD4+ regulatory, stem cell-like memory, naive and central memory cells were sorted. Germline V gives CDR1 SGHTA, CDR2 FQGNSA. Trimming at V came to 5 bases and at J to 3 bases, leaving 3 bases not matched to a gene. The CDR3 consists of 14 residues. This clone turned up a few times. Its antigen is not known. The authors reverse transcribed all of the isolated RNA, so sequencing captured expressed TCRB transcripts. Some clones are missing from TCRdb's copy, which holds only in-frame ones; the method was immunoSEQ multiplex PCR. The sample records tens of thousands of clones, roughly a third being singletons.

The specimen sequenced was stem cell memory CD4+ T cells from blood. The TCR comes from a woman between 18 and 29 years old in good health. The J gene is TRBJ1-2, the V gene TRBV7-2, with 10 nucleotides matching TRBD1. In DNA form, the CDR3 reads TGTGCCAGCAGCCCCGGGACAGGGGACTATGGCTACACCTTC. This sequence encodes CASSPGTGDYGYTF.